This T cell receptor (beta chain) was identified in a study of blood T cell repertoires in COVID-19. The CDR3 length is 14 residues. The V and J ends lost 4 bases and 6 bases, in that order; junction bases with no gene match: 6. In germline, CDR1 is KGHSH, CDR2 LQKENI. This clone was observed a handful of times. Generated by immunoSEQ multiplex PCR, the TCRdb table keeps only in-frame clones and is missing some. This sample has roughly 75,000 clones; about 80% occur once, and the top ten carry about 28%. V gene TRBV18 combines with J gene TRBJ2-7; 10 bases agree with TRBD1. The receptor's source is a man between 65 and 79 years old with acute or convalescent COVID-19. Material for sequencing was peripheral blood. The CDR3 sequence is CASSLGQGSSEQYF. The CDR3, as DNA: TGTGCCAGCTCACTGGGACAGGGGTCGAGCGAGCAGTACTTC.